This TCR beta chain was recorded in a study of blood T cells in healthy people across ages. General study points: CMV status of donors was not determined, possibly confounding expanded clonotype changes.

The V gene lost 3 bases and the J gene lost 5 bases, with 14 bases spanning the gap. CDR1 is SGHVS and CDR2 is FQNEAQ in the germline V gene. The CDR3 runs to 15 residues. This clonotype was picked up many times. Its cognate antigen is unknown. Primers used in a second PCR of about 6 to 11 cycles were a sample-barcoded 5' primer and a J-beta primer mix. From the 5' RACE reads, TCRdb called clonotypes with MiXCR, one entry per CDR3 protein. The sample includes about a million distinct CDR3 sequences, more than 30% of them seen just once. The receptor was derived from a man between 18 and 29 years old in good health. The J gene is TRBJ1-5, the V gene TRBV7-8; weak D call: TRBD1 (5 bases). Source material: blood. The CDR3 bases are TGTGCCAGCAGCTTCCGAACAGGCGGGGATCAGCCCCAGCATTTT. It yields the protein CASSFRTGGDQPQHF.